The 8 T cell receptor beta chains below were found in one sample sequenced in a study of blood T cell repertoires in COVID-19. Here immunoSEQ multiplex PCR was the method, and the copy in TCRdb shows in-frame clones only, minus some. The table lists tens of thousands of clones, approximately 80% of them singletons. The sequenced sample consisted of peripheral blood. The receptors were gathered from a man between 50 and 59 years old with COVID-19, enrolled during active disease.

V is TRBV7-9 and J is TRBJ2-5, with a weak D call TRBD2 (5 bases). Germline CDR1 is SEHNR and CDR2 is FQNEAQ (reference sequence). CDR3 length: 17 amino acids. The ends were cut back, 5 bases at V and 0 bases at J, with 19 bases in the middle. Written as DNA, the CDR3 is TGTGCCAGCAGCGCAGACCTAGCTCTAGGGTACCAAGAGACCCAGTACTTC. Translating gives CASSADLALGYQETQYF.

The genes are TRBV19 and TRBJ2-1; 11 positions match TRBD2. The J segment lost 6 bases and the V segment lost 4 bases, leaving 17 bases of the junction unmatched. There are 19 residues in the CDR3. In germline, CDR1 is LNHDA, CDR2 SQIVND (reference sequence). CDR3 loop: CASSKIGVVAGGVGNEQFF. Here the CDR3 DNA reads TGTGCCAGTAGTAAGATCGGGGTGGTAGCGGGAGGGGTTGGCAATGAGCAGTTCTTC.

The chain is built from TRBV5-6 and TRBJ1-1; TRBD1 might be the D (5 bases). The V gene lost 2 bases and the J gene lost 0 bases, with 14 bases spanning the gap. The V gene's germline CDR1 is SGHDT and CDR2 YYEEEE. The CDR3 consists of 16 residues. DNA for the CDR3: TGTGCCAGCAGCTTTAGGGCCGCGGGGGTGAACACTGAAGCTTTCTTT. Amino acid sequence: CASSFRAAGVNTEAFF.

This rearrangement joins TRBV12-3 or TRBV12-4 to TRBJ2-7; D ambiguous. The CDR3 loop spans 13 amino acids. V shed 7 bases and J shed 3 bases, with 13 bases lying between them. The CDR3 bases are TGTGCCAGCACCCTAGGCCGCGGCTACGAGCAGTACTTC. Translated, it gives CASTLGRGYEQYF.

The CDR3 DNA reads TGTGCCAGCAGCTTATCATCCGGGAACTACGAGCAGTACTTC. It yields the protein CASSLSSGNYEQYF. The chain carries TRBV11-2 and TRBJ2-7; D might be TRBD2 (5 bases). V was shortened by 2 bases and J by 3 bases, with 11 bases between the two germline ends. Per the germline V gene, CDR1 is SGHAT and CDR2 is FQNNGV. The CDR3 extends over 14 amino acids.

This clone has just a few counts. The gene calls are TRBV29-1 and TRBJ1-2; TRBD1 agrees at 10 bases. V shed 6 bases, J shed 7 bases, and the junction held 8 bases outside the gene matches. In germline, CDR1 is SQVTM, CDR2 ANQGSEA. The CDR3 loop spans 13 amino acids. The CDR3 here is CSVLRQGALGYTF. The DNA of the CDR3 is TGCAGCGTCCTAAGACAGGGGGCGCTTGGCTACACCTTC.

This clone is medium-sized by share. The rearrangement joins TRBV7-9 to TRBJ1-1; TRBD1 matches 8 bases. The CDR3 is 14 residues long. In germline, CDR1 is SEHNR, CDR2 FQNEAQ (reference sequence). J lost 3 bases, V lost 5 bases, and 5 bases had no gene match. CDR3 residues: CASSNQGADTEAFF. The CDR3 DNA is TGTGCCAGCAGCAACCAGGGGGCTGACACTGAAGCTTTCTTT. Drawing the rest from reference TRBV7-9 and TRBJ1-1, the complete variable domain is DTGVSQNPRHKITKRGQNVTFRCDPISEHNRLYWYRQTLGQGPEFLTYFQNEAQLEKSRLLSDRFSAERPKGSFSTLEIQRTEQGDSAMYLCASSNQGADTEAFFGQGTRLTVV.

The chain combines TRBV10-3 with TRBJ2-6, with 10 bases aligning to TRBD1. CDR1 is ENHRY, CDR2 SYGVKD, per germline. This CDR3 is built from 17 residues. Germline trimming cut 6 bases from V and 2 bases from J; bases unmatched to any gene: 7. The CDR3 spells CAIRSGQGTPGANVLTF. As DNA, the CDR3 is TGTGCCATCAGGTCGGGACAGGGGACGCCTGGGGCCAACGTCCTGACTTTC.